These 29 T cell receptor beta chains originate from one sample sequenced in a study of shared clonotypes between healthy human individuals. Generated by immunoSEQ multiplex PCR, the TCRdb table keeps only in-frame clones and is missing some. Here the sample spans some 2.3 million clones, more than 85% being singletons. The source material was naive CD4+ T cells from PBMCs. Documented subset: CD45RA+ positively selected. The source is a man aged 18 to 29 in good health. Some clones in this sample may be carry-over from other donors' samples.

The chain has TRBV15 and TRBJ2-3; D is unresolved. The V and J ends lost 1 base and 2 bases respectively, with 13 bases between them. CDR3 size: 16 residues. In germline, CDR1 is LNHNV, CDR2 YYDKDF (reference sequence). DNA for the CDR3: TGTGCCACCAGCAGAGCTCTGGCGTTGTACACAGATACGCAGTATTTT. This translates into CATSRALALYTDTQYF.

Notes on this clone: Within the sample, other DNA sequences also encode this same CDR3. V and J are TRBV5-4 and TRBJ2-2, with D uncertain. Per the germline V gene, CDR1 is SGHNT and CDR2 is YYREEE (reference sequence). The CDR3 loop spans 15 amino acids. V lost 2 bases, J lost 2 bases, and 10 bases lay in between. Here the CDR3 reads CASSFGRGNTGELFF. Written as DNA, the CDR3 is TGTGCCAGCAGCTTCGGACGTGGCAACACCGGGGAGCTGTTTTTT. The variable domain in full, completed from reference TRBV5-4 and TRBJ2-2, reads ETGVTQSPTHLIKTRGQQVTLRCSSQSGHNTVSWYQQALGQGPQFIFQYYREEENGRGNFPPRFSGLQFPNYSSELNVNALELDDSALYLCASSFGRGNTGELFFGEGSRLTVL.

V gene TRBV6-5 combines with J gene TRBJ1-2; no reliable D call. CDR3 length: 13 amino acids. Germline V gene sequence: CDR1 MNHEY, CDR2 SVGAGI. Trimming took off 1 base at V and 8 bases at J, with 11 bases between the two ends. The CDR3 DNA reads as TGTGCCAGCAGTTACTTCCCCACGAGGGGCTACACCTTC. This translates into CASSYFPTRGYTF.

A single count supports this clone. This chain uses TRBV28 with TRBJ2-7; D not resolved. V was trimmed by 2 bases and J by 12 bases, leaving 17 bases between them. CDR3 length: 13 residues. Germline V gene sequence: CDR1 MDHEN, CDR2 SYDVKM. The CDR3 is CASSLTPEASGYF. DNA for the CDR3: TGTGCCAGCAGTTTAACCCCCGAGGCATCGGGGTACTTC.

The chain joins TRBV29-1 to TRBJ2-7; no definite D call. Trimming left V 5 bases short and J 2 bases short, with 7 bases between. The CDR3 sequence is 11 residues long. Germline V gene lookup returns CDR1 SQVTM and CDR2 ANQGSEA. The chain's CDR3 is CSVRGAYEQYF. In nucleotides, the CDR3 is TGCAGCGTTCGTGGGGCCTACGAGCAGTACTTC.

In nucleotides, the CDR3 is TGTGCCAGCAGCGGAGGACGGGTCGGTAGTGGTTGGGAGCTGTTTTTT. Its translation is CASSGGRVGSGWELFF. The chain links TRBV7-8 to TRBJ2-2; a possible D gene is TRBD2 (5 bases). This CDR3 has 16 residues. Germline V gene data show CDR1 as SGHVS and CDR2 as FQNEAQ. V lost 5 bases to trimming and J lost 9 bases, with 22 bases between them.

In nucleotides, the CDR3 is TGTGCCAGCAGCGCATTGCCGCTCACTGAAGCTTTCTTT. It encodes CASSALPLTEAFF. The V gene is TRBV9, the J gene TRBJ1-1, with unresolved D. This CDR3 region has 13 residues. Deletions cut 3 bases from V and 4 bases from J, with 10 bases between. Germline V gene sequence: CDR1 SGDLS, CDR2 YYNGEE.

The chain recombines TRBV28 with TRBJ2-7; the match to TRBD2 covers 13 bases. The length of the CDR3 is 16 residues. J gave up 7 bases and V 0 bases, and 6 bases lay outside the gene matches. Germline values: CDR1 MDHEN, CDR2 SYDVKM. This chain's CDR3 is CASSLWGGTSGKEQYF. In DNA form, the CDR3 reads TGTGCCAGCAGTTTATGGGGGGGGACTAGCGGGAAAGAGCAGTACTTC.

The chain uses TRBV7-6 and TRBJ2-1, with D hard to call. V lost 0 bases and J lost 3, with 12 bases in between. The CDR3 totals 16 residues. The germline gives CDR1 SGHVS, CDR2 FNYEAQ. CDR3 nucleotide sequence: TGTGCCAGCAGCTTAGCCGCGGCTTGGATCTACAATGAGCAGTTCTTC. It encodes CASSLAAAWIYNEQFF.

This clone was seen only once. This CDR3 is CASSEQQKQYF. The CDR3 DNA reads as TGTGCCAGCAGTGAACAGCAGAAGCAGTACTTC. The chain combines TRBV25-1 with TRBJ2-7; D not certain. V shed 2 bases and J shed 8 bases, with 7 bases lying between them. The CDR3 totals 11 residues. From germline, CDR1 is MGHDK and CDR2 SYGVNS.

On this clone: Other DNA sequences in the sample encode the same CDR3. The V call is TRBV4-3, the J call TRBJ1-1; weak D call: TRBD1 (5 bases). CDR3 size: 13 residues. The germline V and J ends were trimmed by 0 bases and 8 bases, with 10 bases remaining between them. Germline assignment: CDR1 LGHNA and CDR2 YSLEER. CDR3 DNA sequence: TGCGCCAGCAGCCAAGAGAGGCAGGGCGAAGCTTTCTTT. This encodes CASSQERQGEAFF.

About this clone itself: This sample also contains other DNA sequences that code for the same CDR3. The V gene is TRBV30, the J gene TRBJ2-1; 13 nucleotides match TRBD2. The CDR3 spans 15 residues. V shed 2 bases, J shed 3 bases, and the junction held 1 base outside the gene matches. The germline V gene has CDR1 GTSNPN and CDR2 SVGIG (reference sequence). DNA of the CDR3: TGTGCCTGGAGTCGGACTAGCGGGAGCTACAATGAGCAGTTCTTC. This codes for CAWSRTSGSYNEQFF. Together with reference TRBV30 and TRBJ2-1, the CDR3 gives the full variable domain: SQTIHQWPATLVQPVGSPLSLECTVEGTSNPNLYWYRQAAGRGLQLLFYSVGIGQISSEVPQNLSASRPQDRQFILSSKKLLLSDSGFYLCAWSRTSGSYNEQFFGPGTRLTVL.

The J gene is TRBJ2-3, the V gene TRBV7-2; D is undetermined. Trimming took 5 bases from V and 0 from J, leaving 12 bases between them. The CDR3 runs to 15 residues. The germline V gene encodes CDR1 SGHTA and CDR2 FQGNSA. In DNA form, the CDR3 reads TGTGCCAGCAGCCCCCACTACCCGAGCACAGATACGCAGTATTTT. As protein: CASSPHYPSTDTQYF.

The sample holds one count of this clone. The chain links TRBV2 to TRBJ2-5; 7 nucleotides match TRBD2. V lost 6 bases and J lost 5; bases outside the gene matches: 9. Germline-derived CDR1 and CDR2 are SNHLY and FYNNEI. The CDR3 extends over 14 amino acids. CDR3 amino acids: CASSDQRGLETQYF. Written as DNA, the CDR3 is TGTGCCAGCAGCGATCAGCGGGGCCTCGAGACCCAGTACTTC.

This sequence joins TRBV18 and TRBJ1-3; D might be TRBD1 (6 bases). The germline CDR1 and CDR2 sequences are KGHSH and LQKENI. The V end was cut by 1 base, the J end by 5 bases, with 12 bases between. The CDR3 is 15 residues long. CDR3 DNA sequence: TGTGCCAGCTCACCACTAACGGGGGCAAGAAACACCATATATTTT. Residues: CASSPLTGARNTIYF.

CDR3 region: CASSIIFRRSTGELFF. The CDR3 DNA sequence: TGTGCCAGTAGTATAATATTCCGGCGGAGCACCGGGGAGCTGTTTTTT. The chain uses TRBV19 and TRBJ2-2; no reliable D call. CDR3 length equals 16 residues. Germline lookup yields CDR1 LNHDA and CDR2 SQIVND (reference sequence). With 2 bases removed from V and 4 bases from J, the gap between germline ends came to 14 bases.

The J gene is TRBJ1-6, the V gene TRBV28; D might be TRBD1 (5 bases). CDR3 length: 16 residues. V lost 0 bases, J lost 7 bases, and 13 bases lay in between. Germline assignment: CDR1 MDHEN and CDR2 SYDVKM. The CDR3 DNA reads TGTGCCAGCAGTTTATGGGGTGGGACTGACAATTCACCCCTCCACTTT. It specifies CASSLWGGTDNSPLHF.

The chain links TRBV2 to TRBJ2-7, with 8 bases fitting TRBD2. This CDR3 spans 14 amino acids. V lost 6 bases and J lost 7; bases outside the gene matches: 11. The V gene's germline CDR1 is SNHLY and CDR2 FYNNEI. The CDR3 is CASRDPGGVGEQYF. The CDR3 coding sequence is TGTGCCAGCAGGGATCCGGGAGGGGTAGGGGAGCAGTACTTC.

The V gene is TRBV19, the J gene TRBJ2-7; maybe TRBD2 (5 bases). Germline V gene lookup returns CDR1 LNHDA and CDR2 SQIVND (reference sequence). V was shortened by 1 base and J by 6 bases, with 19 bases between the two germline ends. This CDR3 is 16 amino acids long. CDR3 nucleotide sequence: TGTGCCAGTAGTATAGCGGGGTTGAAGGGCCGTGGCGAGCAGTACTTC. Encoded protein: CASSIAGLKGRGEQYF.

V and J are TRBV29-1 and TRBJ2-6; D unresolved. CDR1 and CDR2 from the germline V gene are SQVTM and ANQGSEA. V lost 5 bases and J 4 bases, leaving 6 bases between the germline ends. This CDR3 contains 12 residues. For the CDR3, the DNA is TGCAGCGTTCTGGCCGGGGCCAACGTCCTGACTTTC. Translation gives CSVLAGANVLTF.

This chain links TRBV6-6 with TRBJ1-1, with no clear D. The CDR3 is 12 residues long. Trimming left V 0 bases short and J 8 bases short, with 7 bases between. The germline V gene encodes CDR1 MNHNY and CDR2 SVGAGI (reference sequence). In DNA form, the CDR3 reads TGTGCCAGCAGTTACTCTGGCAGGGAAGCTTTCTTT. This translates into CASSYSGREAFF.

A word on this clone: Other nucleotide sequences in the sample specify the same CDR3. V gene TRBV5-1 combines with J gene TRBJ2-2; 7 positions match TRBD2. V shed 4 bases, J shed 4 bases, and the junction held 4 bases outside the gene matches. Germline V gives CDR1 SGHRS, CDR2 YFSETQ. This CDR3 spans 14 amino acids. CDR3 in amino acids: CASSGTGGTGELFF. In nucleotides, the CDR3 is TGCGCCAGCAGCGGAACGGGAGGCACCGGGGAGCTGTTTTTT.

The V gene is TRBV28, the J gene TRBJ2-3; TRBD1 agrees at 7 bases. Germline V gene data show CDR1 as MDHEN and CDR2 as SYDVKM. Losses at the gene ends were 9 bases for V and 1 base for J; bases not matched to a gene: 13. The CDR3 is 16 amino acids. CDR3 residues: CASPPVTGRRTDTQYF. The CDR3 nucleotides are TGTGCCAGTCCCCCTGTGACAGGGCGGCGCACAGATACGCAGTATTTT.

This clone came up once. The rearrangement uses TRBV28 and TRBJ1-5, with a tentative D call TRBD1 (5 bases). Germline CDR1 is MDHEN and CDR2 is SYDVKM. Trimming left V 2 bases short and J 4 bases short, with 12 bases between. This CDR3 is built from 15 residues. The CDR3 protein is CASSLVPGWNQPQHF. The CDR3 nucleotides are TGTGCCAGCAGTTTAGTTCCAGGGTGGAATCAGCCCCAGCATTTT.

J is TRBJ2-2 and V is TRBV5-1; TRBD1 might be the D (5 bases). Trimming removed 3 bases at V and 3 bases at J, with 15 bases between. CDR1 is SGHRS, CDR2 YFSETQ, per germline. This CDR3 has 16 residues. The DNA of the CDR3 is TGCGCCAGCAGCTCCATGAGAACAGGTTACACCGGGGAGCTGTTTTTT. This encodes CASSSMRTGYTGELFF.

The chain is built from TRBV30 and TRBJ2-7, with D perhaps matching TRBD2 (6 bases). The germline V and J ends were trimmed by 0 bases and 6 bases, with 9 bases remaining between them. Germline CDR1 and CDR2: GTSNPN and SVGIG (reference sequence). This CDR3 comprises 12 residues. CDR3 region: CAWSVGGAEQYF. DNA of the CDR3: TGTGCCTGGAGTGTGGGAGGAGCCGAGCAGTACTTC.

This clone was detected only a few times. The chain is built from TRBV4-1 and TRBJ2-5; TRBD2 agrees at 14 bases. J gave up 5 bases and V 1 base, and 3 bases lay outside the gene matches. The germline CDR1 and CDR2 sequences are MGHRA and YSYEKL. The CDR3 spans 16 residues. CDR3 nucleotide sequence: TGCGCCAGCAGCCAAGTGGGACTAGCGGGAGTGGAGACCCAGTACTTC. Its protein is CASSQVGLAGVETQYF.

The genes are TRBV9 and TRBJ2-1; TRBD2 is a possible D gene (6 bases). Deletions cut 6 bases from V and 5 bases from J, with 12 bases between. The CDR3 runs to 13 residues. Germline V gives CDR1 SGDLS, CDR2 YYNGEE. The CDR3 sequence is CASTPSGDNEQFF. For the CDR3, the DNA is TGTGCCAGCACCCCTTCGGGGGACAATGAGCAGTTCTTC.

The rearrangement links TRBV5-1 to TRBJ1-5; possibly TRBD1 for D (5 bases). This CDR3 is 15 amino acids long. Trimming took 1 base from V and 1 from J, leaving 9 bases between them. The V gene's germline CDR1 is SGHRS and CDR2 YFSETQ. The CDR3 region has the DNA TGCGCCAGCAGCTTGCGGGCAGGGAGCAATCAGCCCCAGCATTTT. It encodes CASSLRAGSNQPQHF.